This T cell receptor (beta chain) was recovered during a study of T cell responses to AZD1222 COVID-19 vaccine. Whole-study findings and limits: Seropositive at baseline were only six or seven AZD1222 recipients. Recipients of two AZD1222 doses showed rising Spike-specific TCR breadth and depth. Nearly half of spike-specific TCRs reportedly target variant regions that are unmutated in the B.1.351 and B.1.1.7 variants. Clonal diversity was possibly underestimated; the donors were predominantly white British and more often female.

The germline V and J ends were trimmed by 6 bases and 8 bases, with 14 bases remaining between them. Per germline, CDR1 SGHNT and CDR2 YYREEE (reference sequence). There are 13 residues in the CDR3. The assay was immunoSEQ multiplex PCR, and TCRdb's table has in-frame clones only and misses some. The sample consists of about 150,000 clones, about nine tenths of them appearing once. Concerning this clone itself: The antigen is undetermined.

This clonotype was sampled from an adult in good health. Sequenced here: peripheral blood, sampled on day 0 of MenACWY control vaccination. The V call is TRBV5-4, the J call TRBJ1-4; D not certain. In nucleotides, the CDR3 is TGTGCCAGCACGGTGGAGGGTGTGGAAAAACTGTTTTTT. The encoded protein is CASTVEGVEKLFF.